One T cell receptor beta chain is described in this entry. Repertoires were generated with immunoSEQ multiplex PCR, while TCRdb's copy carries only in-frame clones and drops some. The table includes 130,000 to 150,000 clones, approximately 93% detected once. Germline V gene lookup returns CDR1 SGHRS and CDR2 YFSETQ. V lost 3 bases to trimming and J lost 8 bases, with 10 bases between them. This CDR3 is 12 amino acids long. This sample was taken from a study of control samples from healthy donors and cancer patients. The clonotype comes from a man younger than 30 in good health. Specimen: blood. This chain uses TRBV5-1 with TRBJ2-3; no clear D. The CDR3 spells CASSSLFGTQYF. DNA for the CDR3: TGCGCCAGCAGCTCTCTTTTTGGTACGCAGTATTTT.